The 24 T cell receptor beta chains below come from one sample, sequenced in a study of T-cell memory formation after mild COVID-19. TCRdb re-called the 5' RACE reads with MiXCR, one entry per CDR3 protein. This repertoire shows about 450,000 distinct CDR3 sequences, about 25% found once; its top ten account for around 12%. The sequencing input was PBMCs or a T cell subset sorted from them (not recorded which). These TCRs come from an adult woman who had mild COVID-19 (a few samples of this study predate the infection). Cell type and time point are not known.

The chain recombines TRBV7-9 with TRBJ2-7; D is perhaps TRBD2 (7 bases). Germline V gene lookup returns CDR1 SEHNR and CDR2 FQNEAQ (reference sequence). Trimming shortened V by 1 base and J by 7 bases, and 17 bases separated the two germline ends. The CDR3 spans 15 residues. The CDR3 DNA reads TGTGCCAGCAGCTTAGTCCGGGGGCGGGAGCAAGAGCAGTACTTC. Translating gives CASSLVRGREQEQYF.

The chain combines TRBV20-1 with TRBJ1-1, with a possible D match to TRBD1 (5 bases). Trimming left V 0 bases short and J 0 bases short, with 14 bases between. The CDR3 is 16 residues long. Germline-derived CDR1 and CDR2 are DFQATT and SNEGSKA (reference sequence). CDR3 DNA sequence: TGCAGTGCTAGAGATTCGGTCAAGGGGTTGAACACTGAAGCTTTCTTT. As protein: CSARDSVKGLNTEAFF.

This chain links TRBV19 with TRBJ2-7, with TRBD1 matching over 9 bases. Germline V gives CDR1 LNHDA, CDR2 SQIVND (reference sequence). J was trimmed by 6 bases and V by 1 base; bases with no gene match: 4. This CDR3 spans 14 amino acids. CDR3 loop: CASSIGTGEVEQYF. CDR3 DNA: TGTGCCAGTAGTATAGGGACAGGGGAGGTCGAGCAGTACTTC.

V and J are TRBV20-1 and TRBJ1-1; perhaps TRBD1 as D (5 bases). Per the germline V gene, CDR1 is DFQATT and CDR2 is SNEGSKA (reference sequence). This CDR3 has 13 amino acids. Trimming cost V 5 bases and J 1 base, with 11 bases left between them. CDR3 nucleotide sequence: TGCAGTGCTCCCAGGGAGGGGAACACTGAAGCTTTCTTT. It encodes CSAPREGNTEAFF.

This clonotype was seen only a few times. The chain carries TRBV6-1 and TRBJ2-1; TRBD2 aligns across 14 bases. V lost 6 bases and J lost 11; bases outside the gene matches: 12. The germline CDR1 and CDR2 sequences are MNHNS and SASEGT. The length of the CDR3 is 16 residues. CDR3 region: CASRGQGLAGGPQQFF. The CDR3 DNA is TGTGCCAGCAGGGGGCAAGGACTAGCGGGGGGACCCCAGCAGTTCTTC.

CDR3 sequence (DNA): TGTGCCAGCAGCTCGGACAGGGAAGGGGAGCTGTTTTTT. Its protein is CASSSDREGELFF. J is TRBJ2-2 and V is TRBV7-2, with 8 bases fitting TRBD1. Germline lookup yields CDR1 SGHTA and CDR2 FQGNSA. CDR3 size: 13 residues. After removal of 4 bases from V and 8 bases from J, the junction contained 3 bases not matched to a gene. The full variable domain, rest sourced from reference TRBV7-2 and TRBJ2-2, is GAGVSQSPSNKVTEKGKDVELRCDPISGHTALYWYRQSLGQGLEFLIYFQGNSAPDKSGLPSDRFSAERTGGSVSTLTIQRTQQEDSAVYLCASSSDREGELFFGEGSRLTVL.

In this sample, this clonotype turned up a few times. The chain couples TRBV13 to TRBJ2-5, with D maybe TRBD2 (5 bases). The CDR3 loop spans 13 amino acids. Germline assignment: CDR1 PRHDT and CDR2 FYEKMQ (reference sequence). V was cut by 6 bases and J by 4 bases, with 12 bases left in between. The CDR3 is CASRSSGTETQYF. The CDR3 DNA follows: TGTGCCAGCAGATCCAGCGGTACAGAGACCCAGTACTTC.

The chain has TRBV24-1 and TRBJ2-1; 7 bases are a match to TRBD1. The germline V gene encodes CDR1 KGHDR and CDR2 SFDVKD. The junction had 9 bases not matched to a gene; V was cut back by 1 base and J by 1 base. CDR3 length equals 18 residues. CDR3 coding DNA: TGTGCCACCAGTGATTTTGCCCTGACAGGGTCATCCTACAATGAGCAGTTCTTC. Amino acids: CATSDFALTGSSYNEQFF.

This clonotype was found a few times. The chain is built from TRBV27 and TRBJ2-3, with D possibly matching TRBD2 (6 bases). The CDR3 covers 15 residues. Trimming shortened V by 3 bases and J by 0 bases, and 10 bases separated the two germline ends. Per germline, CDR1 MNHEY and CDR2 SMNVEV (reference sequence). The CDR3 nucleotides read TGTGCCAGCAGTTTCTGGCGGGGAAGCACAGATACGCAGTATTTT. It translates to CASSFWRGSTDTQYF.

The rearrangement joins TRBV10-2 to TRBJ1-1, with D possibly TRBD1 on 6 matching bases. CDR1 and CDR2 (germline): WSHSY, SAAADI. The ends were cut back, 4 bases at V and 1 base at J, with 10 bases in the middle. The CDR3 has 14 residues. CDR3 region: CASSALGGNTEAFF. Here the CDR3 DNA reads TGCGCCAGCAGTGCTTTAGGGGGGAACACTGAAGCTTTCTTT.

The chain couples TRBV30 to TRBJ2-7; TRBD1 matches at 9 bases. V lost 0 bases and J lost 6; bases outside the gene matches: 6. The CDR3 runs 14 residues. Germline V CDR1 and CDR2: GTSNPN, SVGIG (reference sequence). In DNA, the CDR3 is TGTGCCTGGAGTGTGGGGGACAGGGCCGGCGAGCAGTACTTC. Amino acids: CAWSVGDRAGEQYF.

The rearrangement joins TRBV5-1 to TRBJ2-1, with D maybe TRBD2 (5 bases). This CDR3 is built from 15 residues. V dropped 4 bases and J dropped 0 bases, with 11 bases sitting between them. The germline V gene has CDR1 SGHRS and CDR2 YFSETQ. CDR3 residues: CASSTGVGSYNEQFF. The CDR3 DNA is TGCGCCAGCAGCACCGGGGTGGGCTCCTACAATGAGCAGTTCTTC.

The rearrangement joins TRBV5-1 to TRBJ1-6; TRBD1 matches at 7 bases. Germline V lookup: CDR1 SGHRS, CDR2 YFSETQ. This CDR3 spans 15 amino acids. Losses at the gene ends were 4 bases for V and 8 bases for J; bases not matched to a gene: 9. CDR3 in amino acids: CASSPGTVIDSPLHF. CDR3 DNA sequence: TGCGCCAGCAGCCCGGGGACAGTGATAGATTCACCCCTCCACTTT.

This chain connects TRBV7-6 to TRBJ2-2; 9 positions match TRBD2. Trimming removed 4 bases from V and 0 bases from J; junction bases left unmatched: 3. CDR3 length: 16 residues. The germline V gene has CDR1 SGHVS and CDR2 FNYEAQ. The CDR3 region has the DNA TGTGCCAGCAGCTCCGTAGCGGGGGCGAACACCGGGGAGCTGTTTTTT. It encodes CASSSVAGANTGELFF. Full variable domain (outside the CDR3, taken from reference TRBV7-6 and TRBJ2-2): GAGVSQSPRYKVTKRGQDVALRCDPISGHVSLYWYRQALGQGPEFLTYFNYEAQQDKSGLPNDRFSAERPEGSISTLTIQRTEQRDSAMYRCASSSVAGANTGELFFGEGSRLTVL.

This chain uses TRBV3-1 with TRBJ2-7; D is perhaps TRBD2 (6 bases). The V gene's germline CDR1 is LGHDT and CDR2 YNNKEL (reference sequence). V was pared by 11 bases and J by 2 bases, with 10 bases between. This CDR3 spans 11 amino acids. CDR3: CASGLTYEQYF. The CDR3 bases are TGTGCCTCGGGACTTACCTACGAGCAGTACTTC.

This clonotype was recorded a few times. The chain is built from TRBV7-9 and TRBJ1-1, with 12 nucleotides matching TRBD1. Trimming at V came to 6 bases and at J to 0 bases, leaving 8 bases not matched to a gene. Germline lookup yields CDR1 SEHNR and CDR2 FQNEAQ (reference sequence). The CDR3 spans 17 residues. The CDR3 DNA follows: TGTGCCAGCAGTAACGCCGGGACAGGGGGCCTGAACACTGAAGCTTTCTTT. Protein product: CASSNAGTGGLNTEAFF.

The J gene is TRBJ1-1, the V gene TRBV14; 8 bases align to TRBD1. After removal of 4 bases from V and 6 bases from J, the junction contained 10 bases not matched to a gene. Germline V lookup: CDR1 SGHDN, CDR2 FVKESK. CDR3 length equals 15 residues. CDR3 sequence (DNA): TGTGCCAGCAGCCCAGAGGTTATACAGGGGGCTGAAGCTTTCTTT. This codes for CASSPEVIQGAEAFF.

This clonotype was found a few times. The chain couples TRBV12-3 or TRBV12-4 to TRBJ1-2; possible D gene TRBD1, 5 bases. V lost 6 bases and J lost 8, with 13 bases in between. The CDR3 is 12 amino acids. The CDR3 spells CASSPDIGGYTF. The CDR3 nucleotides read TGTGCCAGCAGCCCGGACATTGGAGGCTACACCTTC.

The chain joins TRBV4-3 to TRBJ1-2; no firm D call. The V end lost 3 bases, the J end lost 4 bases, and 9 bases lay between the germline ends. Per the germline V gene, CDR1 is LGHNA and CDR2 is YSLEER. This CDR3 has 13 residues. The chain's CDR3 is CASSQDGSYGYTF. The CDR3, as DNA: TGCGCCAGCAGCCAGGACGGGTCCTATGGCTACACCTTC.

This chain links TRBV12-3 or TRBV12-4 with TRBJ1-5; D call uncertain. The CDR3 totals 13 residues. V lost 3 bases, J lost 7 bases, and 10 bases lay in between. This chain's CDR3 is CASSFGRQQPQHF. The CDR3 DNA reads as TGTGCCAGCAGTTTTGGCCGACAACAGCCCCAGCATTTT.

The chain has TRBV6-2 or TRBV6-3 and TRBJ1-1; tentatively, D is TRBD1 (6 bases). This CDR3 is 13 amino acids long. V was pared by 7 bases and J by 11 bases, with 20 bases between. Germline V gene lookup returns CDR1 MNHEY and CDR2 SVGEGT. CDR3 in amino acids: CASNDNSGVRAFF. In DNA form, the CDR3 reads TGTGCCAGCAACGACAACTCAGGGGTTAGGGCTTTCTTT.

The V and J genes are TRBV30 and TRBJ1-1, with D perhaps matching TRBD1 (5 bases). V shed 0 bases and J shed 3 bases, with 8 bases lying between them. Per the germline V gene, CDR1 is GTSNPN and CDR2 is SVGIG (reference sequence). This CDR3 contains 13 residues. CDR3 bases: TGTGCCTGGAGTGTACAAGGGGACACTGAAGCTTTCTTT. Protein product: CAWSVQGDTEAFF.

The chain uses TRBV24-1 and TRBJ2-7, with D hard to call. Germline-derived CDR1 and CDR2 are KGHDR and SFDVKD. Trimming took 10 bases from V and 4 from J, leaving 10 bases between them. CDR3 size: 11 residues. The CDR3 loop reads CATSIFYEQYF. DNA for the CDR3: TGTGCCACTAGTATCTTTTACGAGCAGTACTTC.

V gene TRBV6-2 or TRBV6-3 combines with J gene TRBJ2-7; the D is unclear. Germline-derived CDR1 and CDR2 are MNHEY and SVGEGT. Trimming left V 7 bases short and J 7 bases short, with 11 bases between. The CDR3 is 11 residues long. Here the CDR3 DNA reads TGTGCCAGCACTCATGTAACAGAGCAGTACTTC. It specifies CASTHVTEQYF.